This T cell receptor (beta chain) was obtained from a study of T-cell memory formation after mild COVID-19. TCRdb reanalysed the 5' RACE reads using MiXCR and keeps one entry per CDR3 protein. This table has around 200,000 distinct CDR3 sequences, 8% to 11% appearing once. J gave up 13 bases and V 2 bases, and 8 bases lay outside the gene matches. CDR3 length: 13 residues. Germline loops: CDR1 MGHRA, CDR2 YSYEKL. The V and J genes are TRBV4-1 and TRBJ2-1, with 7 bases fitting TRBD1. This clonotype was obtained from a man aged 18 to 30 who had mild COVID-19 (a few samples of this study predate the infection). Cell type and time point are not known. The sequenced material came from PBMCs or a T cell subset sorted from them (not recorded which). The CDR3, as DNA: TGCGCCAGCAGCCAACCGCCGACAGGGCGACAGTTCTTC. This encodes CASSQPPTGRQFF.